The 20 T cell receptor beta chains below were found in one sample sequenced in a study of blood T cell repertoires in COVID-19. Only in-frame clones appear in the TCRdb table, and some are missing; sequencing was by immunoSEQ multiplex PCR. This table holds under 200,000 clones, approximately 91% found once. Sequenced sample: PBMCs or T cells enriched from blood (not recorded which). The receptors derive from a woman aged 18 to 35 who had recovered from COVID-19.

The chain uses TRBV5-3 and TRBJ2-1; 8 nucleotides match TRBD2. TRBV5-3 is recorded as an ORF, its role being uncertain. The CDR3 totals 20 residues. The trim removed 5 bases at V and 1 base at J, leaving 20 bases unmatched. Written as DNA, the CDR3 is TGTGCCAGAAGGCGTTCTCACCACAGGACGAGCGGGAGTTCCTACAATGAGCAGTTCTTC. This encodes CARRRSHHRTSGSSYNEQFF.

In nucleotides, the CDR3 is TGTGCCAGCAGTGGGGGGGACACCACCTACGAGCAGTACTTC. Its protein product is CASSGGDTTYEQYF. This chain joins TRBV27 and TRBJ2-7; TRBD2 might be the D (7 bases). Germline CDR1 and CDR2: MNHEY and SMNVEV (reference sequence). This CDR3 has 14 residues. V lost 5 bases and J 2 bases, leaving 13 bases between the germline ends.

The chain recombines TRBV2 with TRBJ2-3, with 7 bases aligning to TRBD2. J gave up 0 bases and V 5 bases, and 5 bases lay outside the gene matches. Germline CDR1 SNHLY, CDR2 FYNNEI. CDR3 length equals 15 residues. CDR3 DNA sequence: TGTGCCAGCAGTTTGGAGCGGGGAAGCACAGATACGCAGTATTTT. Amino acid sequence: CASSLERGSTDTQYF.

V and J are TRBV3-1 (or the pseudogene TRBV3-2) and TRBJ2-2; TRBD2 agrees at 7 bases. Germline-derived CDR1 and CDR2 are LGHDT and YNNKEL (reference sequence). This CDR3 comprises 18 residues. V was pared by 1 base and J by 6 bases, with 14 bases of the junction left unmatched. CDR3 sequence reads: CASSQVNPGTKYAGELFF. CDR3 nucleotide sequence: TGTGCCAGCAGCCAAGTTAACCCCGGGACTAAATACGCCGGGGAGCTGTTTTTT.

V gene TRBV18 combines with J gene TRBJ1-2, with D perhaps matching TRBD1 (6 bases). The germline gives CDR1 KGHSH, CDR2 LQKENI. Trimming shortened V by 5 bases and J by 2 bases, and 15 bases separated the two germline ends. The CDR3 contains 15 residues. CDR3 loop: CASSSGGGGNYGYTF. In DNA form, the CDR3 reads TGTGCCAGCTCATCTGGGGGCGGAGGAAACTATGGCTACACCTTC.

The chain carries TRBV2 and TRBJ1-5; the D is unclear. The germline V gene encodes CDR1 SNHLY and CDR2 FYNNEI. Trimming removed 3 bases from V and 4 bases from J, with 10 bases in between. This CDR3 has 14 amino acids. The CDR3 DNA follows: TGTGCCAGCAGTGAGGCAGTACCGAATCAGCCCCAGCATTTT. This gives the protein CASSEAVPNQPQHF. The whole variable domain, remainder taken from reference TRBV2 and TRBJ1-5, is EPEVTQTPSHQVTQMGQEVILRCVPISNHLYFYWYRQILGQKVEFLVSFYNNEISEKSEIFDDQFSVERPDGSNFTLKIRSTKLEDSAMYFCASSEAVPNQPQHFGDGTRLSIL.

In DNA form, the CDR3 reads TGTGCCAGCATTTTCACAGGGGCCCCCAATCAGCCCCAGCATTTT. It yields the protein CASIFTGAPNQPQHF. This chain uses TRBV6-5 with TRBJ1-5, with TRBD1 matching over 7 bases. The CDR3 has 15 residues. Germline CDR1 and CDR2: MNHEY and SVGAGI. Germline trimming cut 7 bases from V and 3 bases from J; bases unmatched to any gene: 9.

V usage is TRBV14 and J usage is TRBJ2-3, with 12 nucleotides matching TRBD2. The CDR3 length is 19 residues. From germline, CDR1 is SGHDN and CDR2 FVKESK. V gave up 4 bases and J gave up 0 bases; unmatched junction bases: 11. CDR3 bases: TGTGCCAGCAGCCTATACAAAGGACTAGCGGGACGGAGCACAGATACGCAGTATTTT. Amino acid sequence: CASSLYKGLAGRSTDTQYF. The full variable domain, in which reference TRBV14 and TRBJ2-3 provide the parts outside the CDR3, is EAGVTQFPSHSVIEKGQTVTLRCDPISGHDNLYWYRRVMGKEIKFLLHFVKESKQDESGMPNNRFLAERTGGTYSTLKVQPAELEDSGVYFCASSLYKGLAGRSTDTQYFGPGTRLTVL.

The chain combines TRBV9 with TRBJ2-1; 11 positions match TRBD2. CDR3 length: 15 amino acids. From germline, CDR1 is SGDLS and CDR2 YYNGEE. V was pared by 4 bases and J by 6 bases, with 6 bases of the junction left unmatched. This chain's CDR3 is CASSPLAGVGNEQFF. Here the CDR3 DNA reads TGTGCCAGCAGCCCACTAGCGGGAGTAGGCAATGAGCAGTTCTTC.

This clone was recorded only once. The chain employs TRBV28 and TRBJ2-1; 8 bases line up with TRBD1. The CDR3 consists of 16 residues. With V trimmed by 5 bases and J by 3 bases, 9 bases remained unmatched. The germline V gene has CDR1 MDHEN and CDR2 SYDVKM. The CDR3 nucleotides are TGTGCCAGCAGTCCGCCAGGGGGCGGCTACTACAATGAGCAGTTCTTC. Protein: CASSPPGGGYYNEQFF.

The chain employs TRBV28 and TRBJ1-2, with 9 bases lining up with TRBD1. Germline V gene lookup returns CDR1 MDHEN and CDR2 SYDVKM. V lost 6 bases, J lost 1 base, and 9 bases stayed unmatched. This CDR3 has 16 residues. CDR3 amino acids: CASSNSGQGSNYGYTF. The CDR3 DNA sequence: TGTGCCAGCAGCAATTCGGGACAGGGAAGTAACTATGGCTACACCTTC.

In its sample, this clone was seen once. The chain carries TRBV27 and TRBJ1-2, with 7 bases matching TRBD1. The CDR3 has 14 residues. The trim removed 6 bases at V and 8 bases at J, leaving 12 bases unmatched. The germline V gene encodes CDR1 MNHEY and CDR2 SMNVEV (reference sequence). Here the CDR3 reads CASSRQGHVGGYTF. The CDR3 DNA follows: TGTGCCAGCAGCCGACAGGGACATGTGGGCGGCTACACCTTC.

The genes are TRBV3-1 (or the pseudogene TRBV3-2) and TRBJ2-7, with a tentative D call TRBD1 (5 bases). The V and J ends lost 1 base and 6 bases respectively, with 13 bases between them. Looked up from germline, CDR1 is LGHDT and CDR2 is YNNKEL (reference sequence). CDR3 length: 14 amino acids. The chain's CDR3 is CASSQVRQFSEQYF. The CDR3 bases are TGTGCCAGCAGCCAAGTACGACAGTTTTCCGAGCAGTACTTC.

The chain links TRBV12-5 to TRBJ2-7; D gene unclear. V was cut by 3 bases and J by 2 bases, with 5 bases left in between. The germline CDR1 and CDR2 sequences are LGHNT and FRNRAP. The CDR3 extends over 12 amino acids. The CDR3 nucleotides are TGTGCTAGTGGTTTTTCTGCCTACGAGCAGTACTTC. Protein: CASGFSAYEQYF.

The chain couples TRBV28 to TRBJ2-7; the D gene is possibly TRBD2 (5 bases). Germline V CDR1 and CDR2: MDHEN, SYDVKM. The V and J ends lost 6 bases and 3 bases respectively, with 18 bases between them. The CDR3 covers 15 residues. The DNA for the CDR3 is TGTGCCAGCAGCCAGAGGCCGACGGGGTTCTACGAGCAGTACTTC. Protein sequence: CASSQRPTGFYEQYF.

The rearrangement uses TRBV9 and TRBJ2-1; 7 bases align to TRBD1. Germline-derived CDR1 and CDR2 are SGDLS and YYNGEE. CDR3 length: 18 residues. V was pared by 0 bases and J by 0 bases, with 9 bases of the junction left unmatched. The CDR3: CASSVATGTDSSYNEQFF. DNA for the CDR3: TGTGCCAGCAGCGTAGCGACCGGGACAGACAGCTCCTACAATGAGCAGTTCTTC.

V usage is TRBV6-5 and J usage is TRBJ2-5; 9 bases agree with TRBD1. CDR1 is MNHEY, CDR2 SVGAGI, per germline. The CDR3 contains 16 residues. The trim removed 3 bases at V and 2 bases at J, leaving 7 bases unmatched. CDR3 in DNA: TGTGCCAGCAGTTATCCCGGGACAGGGAGACAAGAGACCCAGTACTTC. This translates into CASSYPGTGRQETQYF.

This clone has a single count. The rearrangement uses TRBV5-4 and TRBJ1-1; a possible D gene is TRBD1 (6 bases). The CDR3 loop spans 16 amino acids. Trimming removed 3 bases from V and 0 bases from J, with 15 bases in between. CDR1 and CDR2 (germline): SGHNT, YYREEE (reference sequence). In DNA, the CDR3 is TGTGCCAGCAGCTCCAAGGACAGTTTTATGAACACTGAAGCTTTCTTT. Amino acid sequence: CASSSKDSFMNTEAFF.

The CDR3 loop is CASSSGQGITLNTGELFF. The DNA of the CDR3 is TGCGCCAGCAGCAGTGGACAGGGAATAACTTTAAACACCGGGGAGCTGTTTTTT. The chain employs TRBV5-1 and TRBJ2-2, with 8 bases matching TRBD1. V was clipped by 4 bases and J by 2 bases; unmatched bases: 13. Germline assignment: CDR1 SGHRS and CDR2 YFSETQ. CDR3 size: 18 residues. The full variable domain, rest sourced from reference TRBV5-1 and TRBJ2-2, is KAGVTQTPRYLIKTRGQQVTLSCSPISGHRSVSWYQQTPGQGLQFLFEYFSETQRNKGNFPGRFSGRQFSNSRSEMNVSTLELGDSALYLCASSSGQGITLNTGELFFGEGSRLTVL.

Only one count was recorded for this clone. The J gene is TRBJ2-7, the V gene TRBV29-1; tentatively, D is TRBD2 (7 bases). Deletions cut 0 bases from V and 6 bases from J, with 15 bases between. Germline CDR1 reads SQVTM; CDR2 reads ANQGSEA. This CDR3 region has 14 residues. The CDR3 reads CSVEDRGAGIEQYF. CDR3 nucleotides: TGCAGCGTTGAAGACCGGGGGGCGGGTATCGAGCAGTACTTC.